Following are 6 T cell receptor beta chains from one sample sequenced in a study of shared clonotypes between healthy human individuals. Positively selected for CCR7, the CD45RO-negative cells used as naive CD8 cells excluded terminally differentiated effector memory CD45RA+ cells. Using immunoSEQ multiplex PCR, the repertoire was profiled, and TCRdb retains in-frame clones only, with some absent. The table shows approximately 650,000 clones, with around 95% occurring only once. Sequenced input: naive CD8+ T cells sorted from blood. The receptors originated from a woman in her 30s in good health.

The J gene is TRBJ2-7, the V gene TRBV15; D not certain. Germline CDR1 reads LNHNV; CDR2 reads YYDKDF (reference sequence). The CDR3 loop spans 13 amino acids. V lost 5 bases, J lost 3 bases, and 11 bases lay in between. The DNA for the CDR3 is TGTGCCACCAGCTATCTCGGCGACTACGAGCAGTACTTC. This codes for CATSYLGDYEQYF.

The chain combines TRBV25-1 with TRBJ2-5, with a tentative D call TRBD2 (6 bases). V was trimmed by 3 bases and J by 0 bases, leaving 11 bases between them. The CDR3 extends over 15 amino acids. Germline CDR1 and CDR2: MGHDK and SYGVNS. The CDR3 loop is CASSDLREYQETQYF. DNA of the CDR3: TGTGCCAGCAGTGATCTCCGGGAGTACCAAGAGACCCAGTACTTC.

CDR3 protein: CASSQGWNIQYF. The CDR3 DNA is TGTGCCAGCAGCCAAGGGTGGAACATTCAGTACTTC. This chain uses TRBV5-8 with TRBJ2-4; D gene ambiguous. V lost 4 bases to trimming and J lost 7 bases, with 9 bases between them. There are 12 residues in the CDR3. Germline V CDR1 and CDR2: SGHTS, YDEGEE. Full variable domain (outside the CDR3, taken from reference TRBV5-8 and TRBJ2-4): EAGVTQSPTHLIKTRGQQATLRCSPISGHTSVYWYQQALGLGLQFLLWYDEGEERNRGNFPPRFSGRQFPNYSSELNVNALELEDSALYLCASSQGWNIQYFGAGTRLSVL.

The CDR3 sequence: CASSDQLGSDRNEQFF. DNA of the CDR3: TGTGCCAGCAGCGATCAACTAGGTTCAGATAGGAATGAGCAGTTCTTC. The chain links TRBV27 to TRBJ2-1; possibly TRBD2 for D (5 bases). CDR1 and CDR2 from the germline V gene are MNHEY and SMNVEV (reference sequence). The CDR3 covers 16 residues. Trimming took 6 bases from V and 7 from J, leaving 22 bases between them.

The J gene is TRBJ1-5, the V gene TRBV28; D perhaps matches TRBD1 (5 bases). Germline V gene data show CDR1 as MDHEN and CDR2 as SYDVKM. The CDR3 is 17 residues long. V was cut by 4 bases and J by 1 base, with 17 bases left in between. The DNA for the CDR3 is TGTGCCAGCAGTTCGGGAGGACATACTGGGAGCAATCAGCCCCAGCATTTT. Amino acid sequence: CASSSGGHTGSNQPQHF.

V usage is TRBV27 and J usage is TRBJ2-1, with D possibly matching TRBD1 (5 bases). Germline V CDR1 and CDR2: MNHEY, SMNVEV (reference sequence). The CDR3 is 16 amino acids. The ends were cut back, 8 bases at V and 0 bases at J, with 17 bases in the middle. CDR3 loop: CASGKQDRGSYNEQFF. In DNA form, the CDR3 reads TGTGCCAGCGGGAAACAGGACCGCGGCTCCTACAATGAGCAGTTCTTC.